This TCR beta chain came from a study of blood T cell repertoires in COVID-19. About the research overall: Collection of acute and convalescent COVID-19 samples took place in the United States, Italy and Spain. T cells, B-cell-depleted T cells, or PBMCs supplied cDNA or gDNA.

Trimming removed 2 bases at V and 0 bases at J, with 10 bases between. The CDR3 totals 15 residues. Germline CDR1 and CDR2: MNHEY and SVGAGI. As originally analysed: The assay estimated nucleated cells by amplifying reference gene primers. The repertoire was sequenced with immunoSEQ multiplex PCR; TCRdb's copy has only in-frame clones and lacks some. Clonal size and the V and J genes are those of that table, whereas D and trimming came from the DNA. The sample has some 58,000 clones; about 77% are singletons. This TCR was recovered from a human donor in a cohort sampled during active COVID-19. The sample consisted of peripheral blood. The chain links TRBV6-5 to TRBJ1-2, with a possible D match to TRBD1 (5 bases). CDR3 sequence reads: CASSYGGGTNYGYTF. The DNA for the CDR3 is TGTGCCAGCAGTTACGGGGGGGGGACTAACTATGGCTACACCTTC.